The 19 T cell receptor beta chains listed next were all sequenced from one sample in a study of blood T cells in healthy people across ages. The use of a sample-barcoded 5' primer and a J-beta primer mix characterized a second PCR of roughly 6 to 12 cycles. One entry per CDR3 protein, called by TCRdb with MiXCR from the 5' RACE reads. The sample holds under 2 million distinct CDR3 sequences, around 35% seen once. Sequencing input: blood. Receptors were obtained from a woman in her thirties in good health.

This clonotype turned up a few times. The chain has TRBV12-3 or TRBV12-4 and TRBJ1-3; 7 bases map to TRBD1. This CDR3 spans 15 amino acids. The V gene end was trimmed by 6 bases and the J gene end by 0 bases; junction bases not matched to a gene: 5. The CDR3 DNA reads as TGTGCCAGCAGCACGGGACAGCTCTCTGGAAACACCATATATTTT. It specifies CASSTGQLSGNTIYF.

This rearrangement joins TRBV12-3 or TRBV12-4 to TRBJ2-1; the D gene is possibly TRBD2 (6 bases). V shed 8 bases and J shed 8 bases, with 16 bases lying between them. CDR3 size: 13 residues. CDR3 in DNA: TGTGCCAGCGGAGGGCCGAGTCGCGATGAGCAGTTCTTC. It specifies CASGGPSRDEQFF.

This clonotype was found many times. The rearrangement links TRBV7-6 to TRBJ2-3, with TRBD2 matching over 13 bases. Germline V gene data show CDR1 as SGHVS and CDR2 as FNYEAQ. The CDR3 loop spans 17 amino acids. Trimming took 4 bases from V and 6 from J; bases not matched to a gene: 10. Written as DNA, the CDR3 is TGTGCCAGCAGCTCCGCACCGGGACTAGCGGGAATGGATACGCAGTATTTT. Translated: CASSSAPGLAGMDTQYF.

The rearrangement uses TRBV18 and TRBJ2-1; D gene unclear. V was pared by 6 bases and J by 0 bases, with 15 bases between. CDR1 and CDR2 from the germline V gene are KGHSH and LQKENI. This CDR3 comprises 16 residues. Written as DNA, the CDR3 is TGTGCCAGCTCCCCTCGGCCGTCAGACTCCTACAATGAGCAGTTCTTC. Translation: CASSPRPSDSYNEQFF.

The sample holds a few counts of this clonotype. V gene TRBV7-3 combines with J gene TRBJ2-3, with TRBD2 as a possible D gene (5 bases). The V gene lost 4 bases and the J gene lost 1 base, with 18 bases spanning the gap. The CDR3 runs 17 residues. Per germline, CDR1 SGHTA and CDR2 FQGTGA. The CDR3 bases are TGTGCCAGCAGCTCGCCCTTTGGGCGGACTCGCACAGATACGCAGTATTTT. It specifies CASSSPFGRTRTDTQYF.

V gene TRBV27 combines with J gene TRBJ2-7; D uncertain. CDR1 and CDR2 (germline): MNHEY, SMNVEV (reference sequence). The CDR3 has 14 amino acids. Trimming took off 5 bases at V and 0 bases at J, with 11 bases between the two ends. The CDR3 DNA reads TGTGCCAGCAGTCCCGCCCGAGGCTCCTACGAGCAGTACTTC. This codes for CASSPARGSYEQYF.

V usage is TRBV21-1 and J usage is TRBJ1-2; TRBD1, the D gene given by the table, was not confirmed from the DNA. TRBV21-1 is a pseudogene. This CDR3 comprises 18 residues. In nucleotides, the CDR3 is TGTGCCAGCAGCAAACGGAGAGAGGGGGCCTGTCTAGCCGGTGGCTACACCTTC. It translates to CASSKRREGACLAGGYTF.

There are a few counts of this clonotype. The chain links TRBV24-1 to TRBJ2-3; 7 bases match TRBD2. This CDR3 region has 18 residues. The V gene end was trimmed by 0 bases and the J gene end by 1 base; junction bases not matched to a gene: 9. In germline, CDR1 is KGHDR, CDR2 SFDVKD. DNA of the CDR3: TGTGCCACCAGTGATTTGCCCCTGTCGGGGGGACGCACAGATACGCAGTATTTT. It translates to CATSDLPLSGGRTDTQYF.

Concerning this clonotype: This CDR3 is missing its conserved last phenylalanine or tryptophan, likely due to a read error. The J gene is TRBJ1-2, the V gene TRBV12-3 or TRBV12-4, with 8 bases identical to TRBD1. V shed 5 bases and J 8 bases; nucleotides not matched to a gene: 7. The CDR3 runs 13 residues. In DNA, the CDR3 is TGTGCCAGCAGTCCGGACAGGGCGCGCGGCTACACCGTC. Residues: CASSPDRARGYTV.

This clonotype came up once. The CDR3 DNA follows: TGTGCCAGCAGACGGACTAGCGGGGGGTATTCCTACAATGAGCAGTTCTTC. It translates to CASRRTSGGYSYNEQFF. The genes are TRBV7-2 and TRBJ2-1, with 14 positions matching TRBD2. From germline, CDR1 is SGHTA and CDR2 FQGNSA. The CDR3 runs to 17 residues. Losses at the gene ends were 6 bases for V and 1 base for J; bases not matched to a gene: 5. Using reference TRBV7-2 and TRBJ2-1 for the parts outside the CDR3, the full variable domain is GAGVSQSPSNKVTEKGKDVELRCDPISGHTALYWYRQSLGQGLEFLIYFQGNSAPDKSGLPSDRFSAERTGGSVSTLTIQRTQQEDSAVYLCASRRTSGGYSYNEQFFGPGTRLTVL.

This rearrangement joins TRBV20-1 to TRBJ2-4; TRBD2 matches at 7 bases. Judging by the DNA end, TRBJ2-7 fits better; the J call may be wrong. This CDR3 is built from 14 residues. CDR1 DFQATT and CDR2 SNEGSKA come from the germline V gene (reference sequence). CDR3 protein: CSAEGGGSRYEQYF. CDR3 DNA: TGCAGTGCTGAAGGCGGGGGTTCTCGCTACGAGCAGTACTTC.

The chain recombines TRBV3-1 with TRBJ2-5; 7 bases agree with TRBD2. The trim removed 4 bases at V and 11 bases at J, leaving 13 bases unmatched. The CDR3 length is 14 residues. Per the germline V gene, CDR1 is LGHDT and CDR2 is YNNKEL (reference sequence). The CDR3 DNA sequence: TGTGCCAGCAGCCTGGGCGGGAGTCGCCGGGAGCAGTACTTC. Its protein product is CASSLGGSRREQYF.

CDR3 amino acids: CASAGRQGKNEQFF. The DNA for the CDR3 is TGTGCCAGCGCGGGGAGGCAGGGAAAGAATGAGCAGTTCTTC. The genes are TRBV2 and TRBJ2-1; D might be TRBD2 (6 bases). The CDR3 consists of 14 residues. CDR1 SNHLY and CDR2 FYNNEI come from the germline V gene. V was trimmed by 8 bases and J by 7 bases, leaving 18 bases between them.

This clonotype has just a few counts. The V and J genes are TRBV19 and TRBJ2-3; D uncertain. This CDR3 is built from 13 residues. V shed 3 bases and J shed 3 bases, with 7 bases lying between them. Germline assignment: CDR1 LNHDA and CDR2 SQIVND (reference sequence). The CDR3 sequence: CASSILGTDTQYF. CDR3 in DNA: TGTGCCAGTAGTATTCTGGGGACAGATACGCAGTATTTT.

This chain uses TRBV5-1 with TRBJ2-5; D gene uncertain. V gave up 3 bases and J gave up 5 bases, with 17 bases separating them. Germline values: CDR1 SGHRS, CDR2 YFSETQ. The CDR3 spans 15 residues. CDR3 in amino acids: CASSSSSSTHETQYF. DNA for the CDR3: TGCGCCAGCAGCTCCTCCTCAAGTACACACGAGACCCAGTACTTC.

This clonotype was found a few times. This chain connects TRBV20-1 to TRBJ2-1; 15 bases are shared with TRBD2. The V segment lost 1 base and the J segment 4 bases; nucleotides outside the gene matches: 8. Germline-derived CDR1 and CDR2 are DFQATT and SNEGSKA (reference sequence). The CDR3 extends over 18 amino acids. The CDR3 is CSARGTSGGASRYNEQFF. For the CDR3, the DNA is TGCAGTGCTAGAGGGACTAGCGGGGGGGCGTCTCGTTACAATGAGCAGTTCTTC.

This clonotype was counted a few times. This sequence joins TRBV27 and TRBJ2-3; TRBD1 agrees at 7 bases. The trim removed 5 bases at V and 0 bases at J, leaving 8 bases unmatched. Germline CDR1 MNHEY, CDR2 SMNVEV (reference sequence). CDR3 length equals 16 residues. The CDR3 region has the DNA TGTGCCAGCAGTGCCGGGACAGCTGCTAGCACAGATACGCAGTATTTT. Residues: CASSAGTAASTDTQYF.

This chain uses TRBV10-3 with TRBJ2-7; TRBD1 aligns across 10 bases. V lost 5 bases, J lost 9 bases, and 10 bases stayed unmatched. CDR1 is ENHRY and CDR2 is SYGVKD in the germline V gene. This CDR3 region has 14 residues. In DNA, the CDR3 is TGTGCCATCAGTCCTGGGGACAGGGGAAAAGGGCAGTACTTC. This encodes CAISPGDRGKGQYF.

A note on this clonotype: A single base separates this from a much larger clone, so it may be a read error. This rearrangement joins TRBV27 to TRBJ2-7; 8 nucleotides line up with TRBD1. The J call is in doubt because the DNA end fits TRBJ2-5 better. Germline V lookup: CDR1 MNHEY, CDR2 SMNVEV (reference sequence). CDR3 length equals 16 residues. Here the CDR3 reads CASSLSRPDRGGTQYF. The CDR3 DNA reads as TGTGCCAGCAGTTTATCCCGCCCAGACAGGGGAGGGACCCAGTACTTC.